The 30 T cell receptor beta chains presented below share a single source sample, sequenced in a study of T cells in Graves' hyperthyroidism and ophthalmopathy. Researchers took RNA transcripts and amplified the TCR beta CDR3 regions from them. During a first-round RT-PCR of the TCR CDR3, the HTBI primer set was used. TCRdb independently ran MiXCR on the multiplex PCR reads; one entry per CDR3 protein. The profile covers fewer than 350,000 distinct CDR3 sequences, with about a sixth appearing a single time and less than 20% taken by the ten largest. The sample was blood. The receptor set was obtained from a middle-aged woman with Graves' ophthalmopathy.

The chain carries TRBV6-5 and TRBJ1-2, with D possibly being TRBD1 (5 bases). CDR1 and CDR2 from the germline V gene are MNHEY and SVGAGI. The V end lost 4 bases, the J end lost 4 bases, and 22 bases lay between the germline ends. This CDR3 contains 17 residues. The CDR3 loop reads CASSSRGRGGPRYGYTF. In DNA, the CDR3 is TGTGCCAGCAGTTCCCGGGGCCGAGGAGGGCCGCGCTATGGCTACACCTTC.

This clonotype was seen a handful of times. The rearrangement links TRBV4-1 to TRBJ1-2, with D possibly being TRBD1 (5 bases). The CDR3 contains 14 residues. Per germline, CDR1 MGHRA and CDR2 YSYEKL. Trimming took 1 base from V and 5 from J, leaving 11 bases between them. CDR3: CASSQATVQYGYTF. As DNA, the CDR3 is TGCGCCAGCAGCCAAGCGACAGTCCAATATGGCTACACCTTC.

Many counts were recorded for this clonotype. The gene calls are TRBV27 and TRBJ2-2; D gene unclear. Trimming cost V 6 bases and J 5 bases, with 13 bases left between them. This CDR3 comprises 14 residues. The germline gives CDR1 MNHEY, CDR2 SMNVEV (reference sequence). The CDR3: CASSTLLLTGELFF. As DNA, the CDR3 is TGTGCCAGCAGCACCCTCCTGCTGACCGGGGAGCTGTTTTTT.

This clonotype occurred many times. V usage is TRBV7-2 and J usage is TRBJ1-2, with D perhaps TRBD1 (5 bases). Germline assignment: CDR1 SGHTA and CDR2 FQGNSA. V lost 1 base, J lost 5 bases, and 14 bases lay in between. The CDR3 contains 15 residues. In DNA, the CDR3 is TGTGCCAGCAGCTTAGGGGGAGCCGGGGGGTATGGCTACACCTTC. Amino acid sequence: CASSLGGAGGYGYTF.

Ten or more counts support this clonotype. This may stem from a read error, because a much larger clone lies one nucleotide away. The rearrangement links TRBV6-5 to TRBJ1-5; D might be TRBD1 (6 bases). This CDR3 is built from 15 residues. Germline CDR1 MNHEY, CDR2 SVGAGI. The CDR3 sequence is CASSLTGQSNQPRHF. The CDR3, as DNA: TGTGCCAGCAGTTTAACAGGGCAGAGCAATCAGCCCCGGCATTTT.

This clonotype came up many times. The rearrangement links TRBV6-4 to TRBJ2-7, with D possibly matching TRBD2 (9 bases). The CDR3 covers 19 residues. The ends were cut back, 8 bases at V and 3 bases at J, with 32 bases in the middle. Per the germline V gene, CDR1 is MRHNA and CDR2 is SNTAGT. CDR3 sequence (DNA): TGTGCCAGCGGAGGACGACAGGGGAGTTTGAGCGGGAGGCTCTACGAGCAGTACTTC. Translation gives CASGGRQGSLSGRLYEQYF.

This clonotype has at least ten counts. The chain couples TRBV28 to TRBJ2-7, with 8 bases aligning to TRBD2. CDR3 size: 16 residues. Per germline, CDR1 MDHEN and CDR2 SYDVKM. After removal of 7 bases from V and 3 bases from J, the junction contained 14 bases not matched to a gene. The CDR3 reads CASTPRGGKEVYEQYF. In DNA form, the CDR3 reads TGTGCCAGCACCCCCCGGGGGGGGAAGGAGGTCTACGAGCAGTACTTC.

This clonotype was detected only a few times. The chain recombines TRBV6-5 with TRBJ1-2; no clear D. This CDR3 is built from 10 residues. Trimming stripped 8 bases from V and 6 bases from J, with 7 bases between. Germline V gives CDR1 MNHEY, CDR2 SVGAGI. The CDR3 region is CASGINGYTF. DNA of the CDR3: TGTGCCAGCGGAATAAATGGCTACACCTTC.

This clonotype was seen repeatedly, ten times or more. CDR3 protein: CASTTTFGSEAFF. The CDR3 DNA reads as TGTGCCAGCACCACTACCTTTGGGTCTGAAGCTTTCTTT. V gene TRBV6-2 or TRBV6-3 combines with J gene TRBJ1-1, with D unresolved. Deletions cut 7 bases from V and 6 bases from J, with 15 bases between. This CDR3 contains 13 residues. Germline assignment: CDR1 MNHEY and CDR2 SVGEGT.

There are many counts of this clonotype. The chain couples TRBV6-4 to TRBJ1-5; no clear D. This CDR3 is built from 13 residues. Germline-derived CDR1 and CDR2 are MRHNA and SNTAGT. V was trimmed by 5 bases and J by 4 bases, leaving 9 bases between them. CDR3 residues: CASSRTRNQPQHF. CDR3 sequence (DNA): TGTGCCAGCAGTCGGACGAGAAATCAGCCCCAGCATTTT.

This clonotype was seen ten or more times. The V gene is TRBV20-1, the J gene TRBJ1-1; D is ambiguous. Germline-derived CDR1 and CDR2 are DFQATT and SNEGSKA (reference sequence). This CDR3 comprises 10 residues. V lost 4 bases and J 5 bases, leaving 5 bases between the germline ends. The CDR3 coding sequence is TGCAGTGCTACGGTGACTGAAGCTTTCTTT. Residues: CSATVTEAFF.

This chain links TRBV7-2 with TRBJ2-7; D is uncertain. The CDR3 totals 12 residues. Germline V gene data show CDR1 as SGHTA and CDR2 as FQGNSA. The V end was cut by 5 bases, the J end by 6 bases, with 11 bases between. The CDR3 region has the DNA TGTGCCAGCAGCATAAGACTTGGCGAGCAGTACTTC. Protein sequence: CASSIRLGEQYF.

This clonotype has a handful of counts. V usage is TRBV11-1 and J usage is TRBJ1-1; the D gene is possibly TRBD1 (6 bases). V dropped 3 bases and J dropped 1 base, with 9 bases sitting between them. The CDR3 is made up of 14 amino acids. Germline CDR1 SGHAT, CDR2 FQDESV (reference sequence). This CDR3 is CASSFGQRNTEAFF. The CDR3 bases are TGTGCCAGCAGCTTCGGACAGAGGAACACTGAAGCTTTCTTT.

At least ten counts were recorded for this clonotype. The chain recombines TRBV10-3 with TRBJ2-7, with 8 bases lining up with TRBD2. The CDR3 is 13 amino acids. The germline CDR1 and CDR2 sequences are ENHRY and SYGVKD. The J segment lost 0 bases and the V segment lost 10 bases, leaving 5 bases of the junction unmatched. As DNA, the CDR3 is TGTGCCACTACTAGCGGAAACTCCTACGAGCAGTACTTC. Translation gives CATTSGNSYEQYF.

This clonotype has just a few counts. The V gene is TRBV5-1, the J gene TRBJ2-2; TRBD1 matches 10 bases. The ends lost 4 bases at V and 4 bases at J; junction bases unmatched: 10. Germline V gene lookup returns CDR1 SGHRS and CDR2 YFSETQ. The CDR3 length is 17 residues. Here the CDR3 reads CASSRPPGTGVTGELFF. The CDR3 DNA is TGCGCCAGCAGCCGACCACCCGGGACAGGGGTCACCGGGGAGCTGTTTTTT.

This clonotype was seen many times. The chain links TRBV29-1 to TRBJ2-7; TRBD2 agrees at 11 bases. Germline trimming cut 7 bases from V and 5 bases from J; bases unmatched to any gene: 10. CDR1 is SQVTM and CDR2 is ANQGSEA in the germline V gene. The CDR3 is 14 residues long. This chain's CDR3 is CSAFPTSGNHEQYF. Here the CDR3 DNA reads TGCAGCGCTTTCCCGACTAGCGGGAACCACGAGCAGTACTTC.

The rearrangement joins TRBV30 to TRBJ1-2; D gene uncertain. CDR3 length equals 12 residues. Between the trimmed V and J ends, which lost 3 bases and 8 bases, there was a span of 13 bases. Per the germline V gene, CDR1 is GTSNPN and CDR2 is SVGIG (reference sequence). CDR3 bases: TGTGCCTGGAGCCAGAAGCAGGCCGGCTACACCTTC. Its protein is CAWSQKQAGYTF.

The chain is built from TRBV28 and TRBJ2-7, with unresolved D. The V and J ends lost 3 bases and 5 bases respectively, with 14 bases between them. The germline V gene has CDR1 MDHEN and CDR2 SYDVKM. CDR3 length equals 14 residues. DNA for the CDR3: TGTGCCAGCAGTTTGCCGACCCCGCGGAACGAGCAGTACTTC. This sequence encodes CASSLPTPRNEQYF.

This clonotype was seen many times. V usage is TRBV6-1 and J usage is TRBJ2-5; tentative D call: TRBD1 (6 bases). The CDR3 sequence is 13 residues long. The V gene's germline CDR1 is MNHNS and CDR2 SASEGT. V lost 6 bases to trimming and J lost 5 bases, with 13 bases between them. CDR3 coding DNA: TGTGCCAGCAGCGACAGGCTGGGGGAGACCCAGTACTTC. Translation: CASSDRLGETQYF.

This clonotype came up many times. The chain employs TRBV5-1 and TRBJ1-1, with unresolved D. The germline V gene has CDR1 SGHRS and CDR2 YFSETQ. V dropped 0 bases and J dropped 5 bases, with 8 bases sitting between them. The length of the CDR3 is 13 residues. The CDR3: CASSLEIGTEAFF. The CDR3 nucleotides are TGCGCCAGCAGCTTGGAGATCGGGACTGAAGCTTTCTTT.

The genes are TRBV7-3 and TRBJ2-5, with 9 bases matching TRBD2. In germline, CDR1 is SGHTA, CDR2 FQGTGA. V dropped 6 bases and J dropped 4; count of bases not matched to a gene: 3. The CDR3 has 13 residues. As DNA, the CDR3 is TGTGCCAGCAGTAGCGGGAGAACAGAGACCCAGTACTTC. This gives the protein CASSSGRTETQYF.

This clonotype was counted many times. The CDR3 sequence: CASSLQGVDPSYEQYF. In DNA, the CDR3 is TGTGCCAGCAGCCTCCAAGGCGTGGATCCCTCCTACGAGCAGTACTTC. The V gene is TRBV12-3 or TRBV12-4, the J gene TRBJ2-7; D unclear. CDR3 size: 16 residues. V was trimmed by 6 bases and J by 0 bases, leaving 18 bases between them.

This clonotype was counted a few times. This sequence joins TRBV12-3 or TRBV12-4 and TRBJ2-7, with 9 bases identical to TRBD2. CDR3 size: 13 residues. V lost 5 bases and J lost 6; bases outside the gene matches: 5. The CDR3 DNA is TGTGCCAGCAGTCGGACTAGCGCAGTCGAGCAGTACTTC. Protein sequence: CASSRTSAVEQYF.

This clonotype occurred many times. V gene TRBV11-2 combines with J gene TRBJ2-6; maybe TRBD2 (6 bases). Trimming took off 5 bases at V and 4 bases at J, with 12 bases between the two ends. The CDR3 extends over 15 amino acids. Germline loops: CDR1 SGHAT, CDR2 FQNNGV. The CDR3 DNA sequence: TGTGCCAGCAGCCCCGGCCGGGGGGGGGCCAACGTCCTGACTTTC. Its translation: CASSPGRGGANVLTF.

This clonotype was counted ten times or more. V gene TRBV15 combines with J gene TRBJ2-2; the D gene is possibly TRBD2 (6 bases). The V end was cut by 0 bases, the J end by 4 bases, with 9 bases between. This CDR3 region has 15 residues. CDR1 is LNHNV and CDR2 is YYDKDF in the germline V gene (reference sequence). The DNA for the CDR3 is TGTGCCACCAGCAGAGATTTGGGGGGCACCGGGGAGCTGTTTTTT. Protein sequence: CATSRDLGGTGELFF.

At least ten counts were recorded for this clonotype. The chain uses TRBV18 and TRBJ1-5; D is unresolved. The CDR3 spans 13 residues. V was cut by 6 bases and J by 9 bases, with 15 bases left in between. In germline, CDR1 is KGHSH, CDR2 LQKENI. The CDR3 here is CASSTSGNAPQHF. The CDR3 DNA follows: TGTGCCAGCTCCACCAGTGGAAATGCGCCCCAGCATTTT.

This clonotype showed up many times. V gene TRBV30 combines with J gene TRBJ1-1, with 8 bases matching TRBD1. Looked up from germline, CDR1 is GTSNPN and CDR2 is SVGIG (reference sequence). The CDR3 is made up of 12 amino acids. J gave up 7 bases and V 5 bases, and 6 bases lay outside the gene matches. CDR3 loop: CAWAGQGSEAFF. For the CDR3, the DNA is TGTGCCTGGGCTGGACAGGGTAGTGAAGCTTTCTTT. The full variable domain, in which reference TRBV30 and TRBJ1-1 provide the parts outside the CDR3, is SQTIHQWPATLVQPVGSPLSLECTVEGTSNPNLYWYRQAAGRGLQLLFYSVGIGQISSEVPQNLSASRPQDRQFILSSKKLLLSDSGFYLCAWAGQGSEAFFGQGTRLTVV.

In its sample, this clonotype was seen many times. This chain joins TRBV19 and TRBJ2-5; possibly TRBD2 for D (6 bases). V was clipped by 7 bases and J by 5 bases, with 14 bases between them. Germline V lookup: CDR1 LNHDA, CDR2 SQIVND (reference sequence). The CDR3 loop spans 13 amino acids. The CDR3 nucleotides are TGTGCCAGTAATCGAGCAGCGGGCGAGACCCAGTACTTC. Its translation: CASNRAAGETQYF.

This clonotype was observed a handful of times. The CDR3 region is CASSSHGQTGETQYF. The CDR3 DNA reads TGTGCCAGCAGTTCACATGGACAGACTGGGGAGACCCAGTACTTC. V and J are TRBV28 and TRBJ2-5; perhaps TRBD1 as D (6 bases). Germline V gives CDR1 MDHEN, CDR2 SYDVKM. V lost 4 bases to trimming and J lost 5 bases, with 17 bases between them. The CDR3 totals 15 residues.

In this sample, this clonotype turned up a few times. Compared with germline, one end of the junction differs, possibly owing to a read error. V gene TRBV28 combines with J gene TRBJ1-1; no clear D gene. This CDR3 spans 12 amino acids. Germline V gene sequence: CDR1 MDHEN, CDR2 SYDVKM. The CDR3 region has the DNA TGTGCCAGCAGACCTTTGAACTCTGAAGCTTTCTTT. Translation gives CASRPLNSEAFF.